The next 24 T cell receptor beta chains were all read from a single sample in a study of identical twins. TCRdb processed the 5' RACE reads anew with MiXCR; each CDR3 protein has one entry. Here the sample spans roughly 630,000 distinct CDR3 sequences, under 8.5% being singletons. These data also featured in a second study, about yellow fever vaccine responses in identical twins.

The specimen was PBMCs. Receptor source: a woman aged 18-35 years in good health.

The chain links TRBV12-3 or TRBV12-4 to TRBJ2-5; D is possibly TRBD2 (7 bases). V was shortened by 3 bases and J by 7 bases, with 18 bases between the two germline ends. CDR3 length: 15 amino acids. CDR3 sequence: CASSLAAGAKGTQYF. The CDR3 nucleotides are TGTGCCAGCAGTTTGGCCGCGGGGGCCAAGGGGACCCAGTACTTC.

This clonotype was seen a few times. The CDR3 region is CSARVQTSGSNEQYF. In nucleotides, the CDR3 is TGCAGTGCTAGAGTCCAGACTAGCGGGAGCAACGAGCAGTACTTC. The V gene is TRBV20-1, the J gene TRBJ2-7; 12 bases map to TRBD2. CDR1 and CDR2 (germline): DFQATT, SNEGSKA (reference sequence). The CDR3 covers 15 residues. The J segment lost 5 bases and the V segment lost 1 base, leaving 6 bases of the junction unmatched.

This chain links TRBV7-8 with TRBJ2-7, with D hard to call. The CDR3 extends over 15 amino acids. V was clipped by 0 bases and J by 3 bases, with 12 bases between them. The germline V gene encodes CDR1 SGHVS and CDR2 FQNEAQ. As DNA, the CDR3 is TGTGCCAGCAGCTTAGCCCCTGTACCGAACTACGAGCAGTACTTC. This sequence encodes CASSLAPVPNYEQYF.

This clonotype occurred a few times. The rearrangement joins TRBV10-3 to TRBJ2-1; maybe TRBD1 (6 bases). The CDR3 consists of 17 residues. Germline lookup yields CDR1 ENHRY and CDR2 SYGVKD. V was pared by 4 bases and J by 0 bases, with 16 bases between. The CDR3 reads CAISGAQADSSYNEQFF. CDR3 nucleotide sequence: TGTGCCATCAGTGGGGCCCAGGCGGACAGCTCCTACAATGAGCAGTTCTTC.

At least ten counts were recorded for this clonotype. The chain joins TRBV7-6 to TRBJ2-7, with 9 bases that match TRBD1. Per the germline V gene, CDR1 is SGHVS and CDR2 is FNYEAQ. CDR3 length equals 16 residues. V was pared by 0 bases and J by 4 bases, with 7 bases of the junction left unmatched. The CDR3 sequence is CASSLANRGRGYEQYF. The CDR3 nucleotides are TGTGCCAGCAGCTTAGCAAACAGGGGGCGAGGGTACGAGCAGTACTTC.

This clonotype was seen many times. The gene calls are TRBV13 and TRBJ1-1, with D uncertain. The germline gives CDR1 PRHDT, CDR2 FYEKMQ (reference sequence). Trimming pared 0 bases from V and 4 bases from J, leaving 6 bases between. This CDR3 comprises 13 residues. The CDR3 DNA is TGTGCCAGCAGCTTAGGGTCCCCCACTGAAGCTTTCTTT. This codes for CASSLGSPTEAFF.

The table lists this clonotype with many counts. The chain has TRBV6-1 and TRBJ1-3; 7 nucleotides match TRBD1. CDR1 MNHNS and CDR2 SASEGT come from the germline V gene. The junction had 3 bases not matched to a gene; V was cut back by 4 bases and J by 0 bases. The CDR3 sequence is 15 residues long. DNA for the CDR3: TGTGCCAGCAGTGCGCGGACAGGCTCTGGAAACACCATATATTTT. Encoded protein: CASSARTGSGNTIYF.

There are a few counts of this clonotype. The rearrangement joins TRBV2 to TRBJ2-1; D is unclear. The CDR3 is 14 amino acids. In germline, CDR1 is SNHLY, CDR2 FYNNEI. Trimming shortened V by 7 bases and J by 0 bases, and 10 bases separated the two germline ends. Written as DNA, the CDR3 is TGTGCCAGCACGATGGGCGGCTCCTACAATGAGCAGTTCTTC. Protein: CASTMGGSYNEQFF.

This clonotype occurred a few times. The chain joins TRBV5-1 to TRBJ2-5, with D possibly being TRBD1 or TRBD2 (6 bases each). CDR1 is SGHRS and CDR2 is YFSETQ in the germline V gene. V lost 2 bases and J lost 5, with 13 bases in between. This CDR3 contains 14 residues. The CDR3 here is CASSFNGGPETQYF. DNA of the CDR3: TGCGCCAGCAGCTTTAACGGGGGCCCGGAGACCCAGTACTTC.

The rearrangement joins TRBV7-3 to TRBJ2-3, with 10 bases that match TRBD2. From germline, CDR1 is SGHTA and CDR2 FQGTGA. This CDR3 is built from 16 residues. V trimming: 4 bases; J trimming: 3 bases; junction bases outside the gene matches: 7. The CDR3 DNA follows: TGTGCCAGCAGCTCCCCTAGCGGGAGCATTACAGATACGCAGTATTTT. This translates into CASSSPSGSITDTQYF.

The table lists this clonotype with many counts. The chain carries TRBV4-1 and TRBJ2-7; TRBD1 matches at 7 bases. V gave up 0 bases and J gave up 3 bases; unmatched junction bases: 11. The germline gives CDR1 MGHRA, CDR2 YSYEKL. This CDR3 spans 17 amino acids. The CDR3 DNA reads TGCGCCAGCAGCCAAGATCCCGACAGGGTGGTGAGCTACGAGCAGTACTTC. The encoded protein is CASSQDPDRVVSYEQYF.

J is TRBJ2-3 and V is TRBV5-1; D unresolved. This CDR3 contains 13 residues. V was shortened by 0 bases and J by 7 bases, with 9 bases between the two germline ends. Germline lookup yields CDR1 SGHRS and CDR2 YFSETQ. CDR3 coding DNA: TGCGCCAGCAGCTTGGACCAGGCGAATACGCAGTATTTT. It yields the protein CASSLDQANTQYF.

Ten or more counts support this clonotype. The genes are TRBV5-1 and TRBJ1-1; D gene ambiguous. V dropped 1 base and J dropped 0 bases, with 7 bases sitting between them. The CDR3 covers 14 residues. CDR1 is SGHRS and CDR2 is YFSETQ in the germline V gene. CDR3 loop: CASSLTIMNTEAFF. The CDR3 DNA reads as TGCGCCAGCAGCTTGACCATTATGAACACTGAAGCTTTCTTT.

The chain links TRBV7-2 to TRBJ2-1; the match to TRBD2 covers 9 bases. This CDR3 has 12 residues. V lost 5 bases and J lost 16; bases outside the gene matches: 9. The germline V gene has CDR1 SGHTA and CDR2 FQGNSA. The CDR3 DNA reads TGTGCCAGCAGCCATCCCGGGACTAGCAAATTCTTC. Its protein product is CASSHPGTSKFF.

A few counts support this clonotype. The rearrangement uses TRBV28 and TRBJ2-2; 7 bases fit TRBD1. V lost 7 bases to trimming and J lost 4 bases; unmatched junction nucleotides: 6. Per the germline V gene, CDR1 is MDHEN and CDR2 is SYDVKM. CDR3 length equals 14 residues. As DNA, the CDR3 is TGTGCCAGCACCCCGGGACAGAGCACCGGGGAGCTGTTTTTT. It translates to CASTPGQSTGELFF.

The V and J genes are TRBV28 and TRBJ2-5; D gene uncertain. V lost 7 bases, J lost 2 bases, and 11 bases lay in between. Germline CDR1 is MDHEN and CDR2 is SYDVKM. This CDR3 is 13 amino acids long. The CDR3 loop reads CASTLSGQETQYF. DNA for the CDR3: TGTGCCAGCACCTTGTCCGGGCAAGAGACCCAGTACTTC.

The CDR3 is CASTFFWGLNSPLHF. The CDR3, as DNA: TGTGCCAGCACTTTTTTCTGGGGGTTAAATTCACCCCTCCACTTT. This sequence joins TRBV7-2 and TRBJ1-6, with D perhaps TRBD1 (5 bases). This CDR3 is built from 15 residues. V was shortened by 7 bases and J by 7 bases, with 17 bases between the two germline ends. Germline V lookup: CDR1 SGHTA, CDR2 FQGNSA.

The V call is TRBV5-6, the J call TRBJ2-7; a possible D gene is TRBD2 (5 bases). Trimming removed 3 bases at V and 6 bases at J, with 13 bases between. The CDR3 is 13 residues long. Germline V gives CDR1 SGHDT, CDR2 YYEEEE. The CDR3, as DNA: TGTGCCAGCAGCTCCGGACTTCTCTGCGAGCAGTACGTC. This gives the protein CASSSGLLCEQYV.

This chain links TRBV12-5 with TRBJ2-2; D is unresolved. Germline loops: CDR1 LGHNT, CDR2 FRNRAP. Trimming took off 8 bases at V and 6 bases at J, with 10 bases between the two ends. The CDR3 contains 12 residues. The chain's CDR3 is CASCIAPGELFF. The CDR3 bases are TGTGCTAGTTGCATAGCACCCGGGGAGCTGTTTTTT.

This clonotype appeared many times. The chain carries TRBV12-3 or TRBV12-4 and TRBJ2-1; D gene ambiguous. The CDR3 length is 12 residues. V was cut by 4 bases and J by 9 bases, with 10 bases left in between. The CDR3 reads CASSSPTFEQFF. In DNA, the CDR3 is TGTGCCAGCAGTTCGCCGACTTTTGAGCAGTTCTTC.

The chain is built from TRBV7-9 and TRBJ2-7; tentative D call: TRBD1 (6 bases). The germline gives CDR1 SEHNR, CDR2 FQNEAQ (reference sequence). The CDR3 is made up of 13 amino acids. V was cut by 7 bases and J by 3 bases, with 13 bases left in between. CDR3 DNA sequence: TGTGCCAGCATCCCACAGGGCTACTACGAGCAGTACTTC. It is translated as CASIPQGYYEQYF.

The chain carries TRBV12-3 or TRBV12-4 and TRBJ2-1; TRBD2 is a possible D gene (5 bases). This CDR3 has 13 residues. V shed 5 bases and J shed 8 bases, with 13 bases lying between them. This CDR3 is CASSLAGVHEQFF. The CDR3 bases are TGTGCCAGCAGTCTCGCCGGGGTGCATGAGCAGTTCTTC.

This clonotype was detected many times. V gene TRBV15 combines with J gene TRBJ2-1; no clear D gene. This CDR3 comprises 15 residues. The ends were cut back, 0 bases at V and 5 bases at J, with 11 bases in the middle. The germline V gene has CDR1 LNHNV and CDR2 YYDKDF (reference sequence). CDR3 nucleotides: TGTGCCACCAGCAGAGATAGGTATGCGAACAATGAGCAGTTCTTC. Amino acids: CATSRDRYANNEQFF.

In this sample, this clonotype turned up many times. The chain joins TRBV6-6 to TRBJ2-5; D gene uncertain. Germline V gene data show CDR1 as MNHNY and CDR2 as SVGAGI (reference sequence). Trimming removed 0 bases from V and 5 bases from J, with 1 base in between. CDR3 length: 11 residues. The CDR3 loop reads CASSYSETQYF. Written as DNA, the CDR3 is TGTGCCAGCAGTTACTCGGAGACCCAGTACTTC.